A selection of T cell receptor beta chains follows, all from one sample in a study of T cells in Graves' hyperthyroidism and ophthalmopathy. MiXCR, applied by TCRdb to the multiplex PCR reads, yields one record per CDR3 protein. Among fewer than 350,000 distinct CDR3 sequences, 13% were seen once, and the ten largest hold approximately 8.6%. Sequenced material: blood. These receptor sequences come from a young woman with Graves' hyperthyroidism that later progressed to Graves' ophthalmopathy. The CDR3 runs from the conserved cysteine through the conserved F or W. The order of the fields is CDR3 DNA, CDR3 protein, V gene, clone size, D gene, J gene. D genes are given only for firm matches. Size values are once, few and many counts, or a class for expanded clones, and some rows have none.

DNA: TGTGCCAGCAGCTTGAGGAACGGGGCGTTGGAGCAGTTCTTC; CDR3: CASSLRNGALEQFF; V: TRBV7-9; size: few; D: -; J: TRBJ2-1
DNA: TGTGCCAGCAGCTTGGGACTAGCGGGAGAAGAGACCCAGTACTTC; CDR3: CASSLGLAGEETQYF; V: TRBV7-9; size: many; D: TRBD2; J: TRBJ2-5
DNA: TGTGCCAGCGGTGTGGCGGGAGGCACCGGGGAGCTGTTTTTT; CDR3: CASGVAGGTGELFF; V: TRBV3-1; size: many; D: TRBD2; J: TRBJ2-2
DNA: TGTGCCAGCAGCGGTAACAGGGGAATGGGCAATGAGCAGTTCTTC; CDR3: CASSGNRGMGNEQFF; V: TRBV2; size: many; D: TRBD1; J: TRBJ2-1
DNA: TGTGCCAGCAGCAGCGCCGGGACAGGGGGCCGCGAGACCCAGTACTTC; CDR3: CASSSAGTGGRETQYF; V: TRBV7-2; size: many; D: TRBD1; J: TRBJ2-5
DNA: TGTGCTAGTGGCCTAGACGGCGGTGATTGGGGTACGCAGTATTTT; CDR3: CASGLDGGDWGTQYF; V: TRBV12-5; size: many; D: -; J: TRBJ2-3
DNA: TGTGCCAGCAGTGCCGAGGCAGGTCGCCGCATGAACACTGAAGCTTTCTTT; CDR3: CASSAEAGRRMNTEAFF; V: TRBV2; size: many; D: -; J: TRBJ1-1
DNA: TGTGCCACCAGTGACCCCAGGGACAGGGTTCTAACTAATGAAAAACTGTTTTTT; CDR3: CATSDPRDRVLTNEKLFF; V: TRBV24-1; size: -; D: TRBD1; J: TRBJ1-4
DNA: TGTGCCAGCTCACCCGCAGACATCTACGAGCAGTACTTC; CDR3: CASSPADIYEQYF; V: TRBV18; size: many; D: -; J: TRBJ2-7
DNA: TGTGCCAGCAGCTCAACAGGGGTGGTACTCACTGAAGCTTTCTTT; CDR3: CASSSTGVVLTEAFF; V: TRBV7-9; size: many; D: TRBD1; J: TRBJ1-1
DNA: TGTGCCAGCCGCGTAGGGCATAGCACAGATACGCAGTATTTT; CDR3: CASRVGHSTDTQYF; V: TRBV7-2; size: many; D: -; J: TRBJ2-3
DNA: TGTGCCAGCAGGTCGTCGGGGGCCTACGAGCAGTACTTC; CDR3: CASRSSGAYEQYF; V: TRBV27; size: many; D: -; J: TRBJ2-7
DNA: TGTGCCAGCAGCTGGGGGGGGAGTCTCGAGCAGTACTTC; CDR3: CASSWGGSLEQYF; V: TRBV7-2; size: many; D: TRBD2; J: TRBJ2-7
DNA: TGCAGTGCTGAGAATGACAGGGGCGCTGAAGCTTTCTTT; CDR3: CSAENDRGAEAFF; V: TRBV20-1; size: few; D: TRBD1; J: TRBJ1-1
DNA: TGCGCCAGCAGCATTGGACTAGCGGGAGCGGAGGAGCAGTTCTTC; CDR3: CASSIGLAGAEEQFF; V: TRBV5-1; size: many; D: TRBD2; J: TRBJ2-1
DNA: TGTGCCACCAGTGACTACGGACAGGGGGAAGAGCAGTTCTTC; CDR3: CATSDYGQGEEQFF; V: TRBV24-1; size: many; D: TRBD1; J: TRBJ2-1
DNA: TGTGCCAGCAGGCTAGGCGGGGAAGTTTACAATGAGCAGTTCTTC; CDR3: CASRLGGEVYNEQFF; V: TRBV6-1; size: few; D: -; J: TRBJ2-1
DNA: TGTGCCATCAGTATCATGGAGCTTACCTACGAGCAGTACTTC; CDR3: CAISIMELTYEQYF; V: TRBV10-3; size: many; D: -; J: TRBJ2-7
DNA: TGTGCCACCAGTGATTTTGAGCCTGAACCTTACGAGCAGTACTTC; CDR3: CATSDFEPEPYEQYF; V: TRBV24-1; size: -; D: -; J: TRBJ2-7
DNA: TGTGCCAGCAGTGCGGACATAGGGAATCAGCCCCAGCATTTT; CDR3: CASSADIGNQPQHF; V: TRBV6-4; size: many; D: -; J: TRBJ1-5
DNA: TGCGCCAGCAGCCCCGGACGGGTTTCGAACACTGAAGCTTTCTTT; CDR3: CASSPGRVSNTEAFF; V: TRBV5-1; size: many; D: -; J: TRBJ1-1
DNA: TGTGCCAGCAGCACCACGGGACTAGCATACTACGAGCAGTACTTC; CDR3: CASSTTGLAYYEQYF; V: TRBV27; size: many; D: TRBD2; J: TRBJ2-7
DNA: TGCGCCAGCAGTTTGGCTTCACTATCCGGACCCTACGAGCAGTACTTC; CDR3: CASSLASLSGPYEQYF; V: TRBV12-3/TRBV12-4; size: -; D: -; J: TRBJ2-7